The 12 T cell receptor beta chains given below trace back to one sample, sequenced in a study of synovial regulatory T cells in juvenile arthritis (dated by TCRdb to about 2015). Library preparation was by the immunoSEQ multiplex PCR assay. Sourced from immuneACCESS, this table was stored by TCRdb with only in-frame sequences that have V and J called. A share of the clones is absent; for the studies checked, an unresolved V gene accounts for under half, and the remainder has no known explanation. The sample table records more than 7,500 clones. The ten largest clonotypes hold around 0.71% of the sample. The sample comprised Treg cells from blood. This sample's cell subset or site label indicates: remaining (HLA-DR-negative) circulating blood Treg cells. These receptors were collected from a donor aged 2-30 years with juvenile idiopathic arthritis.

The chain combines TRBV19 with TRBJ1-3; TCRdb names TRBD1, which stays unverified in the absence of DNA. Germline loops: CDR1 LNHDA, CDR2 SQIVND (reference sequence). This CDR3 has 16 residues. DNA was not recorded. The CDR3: CASSHRQGAPGNTIYF.

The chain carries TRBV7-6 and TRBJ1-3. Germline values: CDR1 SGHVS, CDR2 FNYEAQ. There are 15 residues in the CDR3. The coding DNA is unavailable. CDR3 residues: CASSLRGATGNTIYF.

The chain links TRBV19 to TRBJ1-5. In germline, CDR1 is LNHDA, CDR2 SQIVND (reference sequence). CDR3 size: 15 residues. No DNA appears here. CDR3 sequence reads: CASSINVNSNQPQHF. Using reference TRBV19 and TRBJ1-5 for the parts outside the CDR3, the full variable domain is DGGITQSPKYLFRKEGQNVTLSCEQNLNHDAMYWYRQDPGQGLRLIYYSQIVNDFQKGDIAEGYSVSREKKESFPLTVTSAQKNPTAFYLCASSINVNSNQPQHFGDGTRLSIL.

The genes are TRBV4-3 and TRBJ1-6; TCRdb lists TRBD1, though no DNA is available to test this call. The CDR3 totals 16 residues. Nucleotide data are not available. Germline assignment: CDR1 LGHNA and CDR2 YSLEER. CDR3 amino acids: CASSQESDRTSSPLHF.

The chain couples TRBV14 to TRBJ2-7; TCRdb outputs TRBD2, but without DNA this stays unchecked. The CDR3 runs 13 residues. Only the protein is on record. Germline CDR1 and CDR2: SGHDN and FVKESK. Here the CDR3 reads CASSRTGSYEQYF.

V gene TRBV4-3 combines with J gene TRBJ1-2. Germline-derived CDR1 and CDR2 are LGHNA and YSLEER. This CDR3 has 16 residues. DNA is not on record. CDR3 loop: CASSQDSREPLYGYTF.

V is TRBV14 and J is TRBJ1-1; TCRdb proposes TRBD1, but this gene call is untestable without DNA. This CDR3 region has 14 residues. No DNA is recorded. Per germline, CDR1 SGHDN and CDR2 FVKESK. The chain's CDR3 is CASSPLSGTGIFGF.

CDR3 sequence reads: CASSSTPGANYGYTF. The chain has TRBV9 and TRBJ1-2. Per the germline V gene, CDR1 is SGDLS and CDR2 is YYNGEE. The CDR3 loop spans 15 amino acids. No coding sequence is recorded.

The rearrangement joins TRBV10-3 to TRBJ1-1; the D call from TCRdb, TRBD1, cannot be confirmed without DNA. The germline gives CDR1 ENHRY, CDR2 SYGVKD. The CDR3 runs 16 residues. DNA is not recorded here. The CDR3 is CAISSGTGEVNTEAFF.

The chain's CDR3 is CASSQGTGGRNGYTF. The rearrangement links TRBV4-1 to TRBJ1-2; the TCRdb D gene call, TRBD1, has no DNA to confirm it. The CDR3 extends over 15 amino acids. No DNA is given. The germline V gene encodes CDR1 MGHRA and CDR2 YSYEKL.

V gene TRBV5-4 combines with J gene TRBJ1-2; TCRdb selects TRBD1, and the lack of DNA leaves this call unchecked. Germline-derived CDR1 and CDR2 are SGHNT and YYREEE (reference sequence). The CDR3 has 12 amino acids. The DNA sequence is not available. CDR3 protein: CASSSGQYGYTF.

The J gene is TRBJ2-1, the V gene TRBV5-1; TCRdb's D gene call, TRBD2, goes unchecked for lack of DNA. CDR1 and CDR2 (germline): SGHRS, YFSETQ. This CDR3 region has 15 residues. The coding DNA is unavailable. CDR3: CASGLAGIPYNEQFF.